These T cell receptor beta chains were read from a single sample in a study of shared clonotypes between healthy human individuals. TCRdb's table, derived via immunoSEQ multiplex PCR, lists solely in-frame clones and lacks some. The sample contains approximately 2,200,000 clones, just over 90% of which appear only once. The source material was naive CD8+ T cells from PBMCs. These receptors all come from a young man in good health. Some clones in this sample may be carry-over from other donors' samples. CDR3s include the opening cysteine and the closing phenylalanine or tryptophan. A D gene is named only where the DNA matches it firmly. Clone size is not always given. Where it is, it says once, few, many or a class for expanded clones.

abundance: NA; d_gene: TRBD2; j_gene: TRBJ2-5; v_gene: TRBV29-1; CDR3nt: TGCAGCGTTGTTTTAGCGGGAGGGTCCCCAGAGACCCAGTACTTC; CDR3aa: CSVVLAGGSPETQYF
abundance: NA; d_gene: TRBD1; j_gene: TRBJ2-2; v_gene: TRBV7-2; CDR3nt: TGTGCCAGCAGCCCCCGGGGGGGACAGGGGTCCGGGGAGCTGTTTTTT; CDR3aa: CASSPRGGQGSGELFF
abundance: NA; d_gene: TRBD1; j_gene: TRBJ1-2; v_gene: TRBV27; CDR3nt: TGTGCCAGCAGTTTGGCCGACACAGGGGAGTATGGCTACACCTTC; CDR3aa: CASSLADTGEYGYTF
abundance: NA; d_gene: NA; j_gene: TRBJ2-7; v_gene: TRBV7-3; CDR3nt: TGTGCCAGCAGCTTAGTTACCGGGAGCGAGCAGTACTTC; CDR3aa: CASSLVTGSEQYF
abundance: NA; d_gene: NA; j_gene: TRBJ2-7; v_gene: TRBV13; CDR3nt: TGTGCCAGCAGCTTCGGAGGTTACGAGCAGTACTTC; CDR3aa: CASSFGGYEQYF
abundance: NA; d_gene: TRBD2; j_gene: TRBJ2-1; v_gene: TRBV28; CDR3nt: TGTGCCAGCAGTAAGGTGTATAGGACTAGGAATGAGCAGTTCTTC; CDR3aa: CASSKVYRTRNEQFF
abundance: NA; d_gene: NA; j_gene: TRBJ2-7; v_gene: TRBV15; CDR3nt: TGTGCCACCAGCAGACCCACCGAGGGGATCACCTACGAGCAGTACTTC; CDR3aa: CATSRPTEGITYEQYF
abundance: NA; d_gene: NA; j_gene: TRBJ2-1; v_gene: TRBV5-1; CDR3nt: TGCGCCAGCAGCTTTTCCGATGGGAATGAGCAGTTCTTC; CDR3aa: CASSFSDGNEQFF
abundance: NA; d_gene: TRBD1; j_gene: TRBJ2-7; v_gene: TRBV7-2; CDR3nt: TGTGCCAGCAGCTCCCCTTGGGGACAGTTCGACTACGGGCAGTACTTC; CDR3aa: CASSSPWGQFDYGQYF
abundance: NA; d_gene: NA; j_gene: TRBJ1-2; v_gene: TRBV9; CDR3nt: TGTGCCAGCAGCGCCTTTGACAGTCCTAACTATGGCTACACCTTC; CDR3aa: CASSAFDSPNYGYTF
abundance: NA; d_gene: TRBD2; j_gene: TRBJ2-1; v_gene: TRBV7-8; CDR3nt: TGTGCCAGCAGCTTAGAAGTCCGGACTAGCGGAACAACTAGGAATACTGAGCAGTTCTTC; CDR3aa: CASSLEVRTSGTTRNTEQFF
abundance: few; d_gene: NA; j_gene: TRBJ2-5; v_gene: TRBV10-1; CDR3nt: TGCGCCAGCAGTGATGGGTGGGCCCAGTACTTC; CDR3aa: CASSDGWAQYF
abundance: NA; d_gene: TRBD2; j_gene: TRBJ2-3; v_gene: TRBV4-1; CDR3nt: TGCGCCAGCAGCCGCGGACTAGCCGACGCAGATACGCAGTATTTT; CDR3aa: CASSRGLADADTQYF
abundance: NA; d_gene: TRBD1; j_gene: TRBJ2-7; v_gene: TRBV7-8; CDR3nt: TGTGCCAGCAGCTTAGACGGGACAGGGGGACACGAGCAGTACTTC; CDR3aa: CASSLDGTGGHEQYF
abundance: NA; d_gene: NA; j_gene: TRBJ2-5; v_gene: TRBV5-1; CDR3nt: TGCGCCAGCAATACGGATAGCCAAGAGACCCAGTACTTC; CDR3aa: CASNTDSQETQYF
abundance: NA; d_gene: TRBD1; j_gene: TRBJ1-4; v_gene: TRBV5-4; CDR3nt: TGTGCCAGCAGCCGGGACAGGGGAGAAAAACTGTTTTTT; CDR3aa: CASSRDRGEKLFF
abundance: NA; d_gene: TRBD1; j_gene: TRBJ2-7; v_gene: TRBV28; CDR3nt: TGTGCCAGCAGTCAAAACAGGGGCGAGCAGTACTTC; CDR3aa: CASSQNRGEQYF